The T cell receptor (beta chain) under discussion was sequenced for a study of T cell clonality in common variable immunodeficiency. Findings and caveats of the study: Compared with controls, CVID subjects had fewer shared TCRbeta clones. Fewer deletions and N-nucleotide insertions were reportedly seen in common variable immunodeficiency TCR beta sequences.

This CDR3 has 15 residues. CDR1 and CDR2 from the germline V gene are SGHDT and YYEEEE. Control and CVID samples contributed equal amounts of genomic DNA. Assay: immunoSEQ multiplex PCR; the TCRdb copy retains only in-frame clones and omits some. This repertoire lists 45,000 to 60,000 clones without singletons; roughly 6% sits in the top ten. Note on this clone: The target antigen is unknown. The read terminates 3 residues ahead of where the CDR3 ends, so the germline J gene completes it.

Donors gave roughly 5 to 8 ml heparinized peripheral whole blood. What was sequenced was peripheral blood mononuclear cells. The chain has TRBV5-6 and TRBJ1-2; unclear D gene. The sequence was collected from a person aged 18 to 70 in good health. CDR3 bases read: TGTGCCAGCAGCCGACTAGCGGGAAGCTCCTACGAC. Translated: CASSRLAGSSYD. The whole CDR3 sequence reads CASSRLAGSSYDYTF.